This TCR beta chain was recorded in a study of identical twins. Points from the study as a whole: For zero-insertion analyses, partial confounding could come from invariant MAIT and iNKT cells. Interpretation of the results relied on cross-sectional statistical analysis and not on following the same donors. Reduced insertions were recorded for abundant cord blood beta clonotypes, with no such pattern in memory repertoires.

This CDR3 spans 16 amino acids. V trimming: 6 bases; J trimming: 6 bases; junction bases outside the gene matches: 8. A remark on this clonotype: Its antigen is still unknown.

Template switching created a universal primer site, and the cDNA included unique molecular identifiers. TCRdb reanalysed the 5' RACE reads using MiXCR and keeps one entry per CDR3 protein. Here the sample spans approximately 1.8 million distinct CDR3 sequences, 25% to 35% being singletons. This sequence joins TRBV12-3 or TRBV12-4 and TRBJ1-4; 12 bases are a match to TRBD1. The TCR was taken from a newborn girl in good health. Sequencing used cord blood. The CDR3 protein is CASRDRGTGGDEKLFF. CDR3 nucleotide sequence: TGTGCCAGCAGAGACCGAGGGACAGGGGGCGATGAAAAACTGTTTTTT.